The 25 T cell receptor beta chains reported below all come from one sample, sequenced in a study of cytomegalovirus exposure and HLA in healthy donors. The PCR used 60 Vbeta and 13 Jbeta primers. Clones were read by immunoSEQ multiplex PCR, and TCRdb kept only the in-frame ones, dropping some. The sample yields about 140,000 clones, about 78% seen once. Specimen: PBMCs. These receptors were taken from a male donor in good health and CMV-seronegative.

This clone was detected a few times. This sequence joins TRBV5-1 and TRBJ1-1; 7 bases match TRBD1. The CDR3 is 16 amino acids. The J segment lost 5 bases and the V segment lost 6 bases, leaving 16 bases of the junction unmatched. The germline CDR1 and CDR2 sequences are SGHRS and YFSETQ. CDR3 protein: CASISGTDYSWTEAFF. Here the CDR3 DNA reads TGCGCCAGCATCTCCGGGACAGATTATTCGTGGACTGAAGCTTTCTTT.

The genes are TRBV5-1 and TRBJ2-3, with 7 nucleotides matching TRBD1. CDR1 is SGHRS, CDR2 YFSETQ, per germline. Trimming cost V 4 bases and J 0 bases; bases outside gene matches: 2. The CDR3 contains 14 residues. The CDR3 coding sequence is TGCGCCAGCAGCGGGGGACAGAGCACAGATACGCAGTATTTT. It codes for CASSGGQSTDTQYF.

The chain has TRBV5-1 and TRBJ2-1; a possible D gene is TRBD1 (6 bases). V was cut by 7 bases and J by 3 bases, with 17 bases left in between. The V gene's germline CDR1 is SGHRS and CDR2 YFSETQ. The CDR3 is made up of 15 amino acids. This CDR3 reads CASGLVGANYNEQFF. The CDR3 nucleotides are TGCGCCAGCGGACTTGTGGGGGCGAACTACAATGAGCAGTTCTTC.

The chain combines TRBV11-2 with TRBJ2-7, with 9 bases matching TRBD2. CDR3 length: 16 residues. With V trimmed by 2 bases and J by 3 bases, 8 bases remained unmatched. Germline V gene lookup returns CDR1 SGHAT and CDR2 FQNNGV. CDR3 sequence (DNA): TGTGCCAGCAGCTTATCTCTGGGACTAGCAAACTACGAGCAGTACTTC. Its translation is CASSLSLGLANYEQYF.

This clone was picked up a small number of times. CDR3 sequence: CASSTRRADRPFPSTDTQYF. CDR3 sequence (DNA): TGCGCCAGCAGTACTCGTAGGGCCGACAGGCCTTTCCCTAGCACAGATACGCAGTATTTT. The chain is built from TRBV5-1 and TRBJ2-3; weak D call: TRBD1 (6 bases). V was pared by 5 bases and J by 0 bases, with 28 bases between. CDR3 length equals 20 residues. Germline CDR1 SGHRS, CDR2 YFSETQ. Supplemented by reference TRBV5-1 and TRBJ2-3, the full variable domain reads KAGVTQTPRYLIKTRGQQVTLSCSPISGHRSVSWYQQTPGQGLQFLFEYFSETQRNKGNFPGRFSGRQFSNSRSEMNVSTLELGDSALYLCASSTRRADRPFPSTDTQYFGPGTRLTVL.

This clone was seen just once. This chain's CDR3 is CASSDPITDTQYF. The CDR3, as DNA: TGTGCCAGCAGTGACCCAATCACAGATACGCAGTATTTT. The chain combines TRBV6-4 with TRBJ2-3, with D unclear. Germline V gene data show CDR1 as MRHNA and CDR2 as SNTAGT. The V and J ends lost 2 bases and 2 bases respectively, with 5 bases between them. The CDR3 is 13 amino acids.

The rearrangement links TRBV14 to TRBJ2-1; D might be TRBD2 (5 bases). CDR3 size: 18 residues. Trimming removed 3 bases from V and 8 bases from J, with 26 bases in between. Germline CDR1 and CDR2: SGHDN and FVKESK. The CDR3 loop reads CASSHGLIVSSGNDEQFF. The CDR3 nucleotides are TGTGCCAGCAGCCATGGGCTTATCGTCAGCAGCGGTAACGATGAGCAGTTCTTC.

This CDR3 is CASSERLGGDEQFF. The CDR3 nucleotides read TGTGCCAGCAGTGAAAGGTTAGGGGGAGACGAGCAGTTCTTC. This chain connects TRBV2 to TRBJ2-1, with D perhaps matching TRBD1 (6 bases). From germline, CDR1 is SNHLY and CDR2 FYNNEI. Deletions cut 2 bases from V and 10 bases from J, with 15 bases between. There are 14 residues in the CDR3.

This clone was seen once. The V call is TRBV13, the J call TRBJ2-7; 9 nucleotides match TRBD2. The germline CDR1 and CDR2 sequences are PRHDT and FYEKMQ (reference sequence). The CDR3 is 15 residues long. Trimming took 1 base from V and 6 from J; bases not matched to a gene: 7. The CDR3: CASSLAASGAFEQYF. As DNA, the CDR3 is TGTGCCAGCAGCTTAGCGGCTAGCGGGGCGTTCGAGCAGTACTTC.

The V gene is TRBV5-1, the J gene TRBJ2-5; TRBD2 aligns across 10 bases. The CDR3 covers 15 residues. V trimming: 1 base; J trimming: 5 bases; junction bases outside the gene matches: 5. Per germline, CDR1 SGHRS and CDR2 YFSETQ. The CDR3 bases are TGCGCCAGCAGCTTGACTAGCGGGATTTGGGAGACCCAGTACTTC. This translates into CASSLTSGIWETQYF.

This sequence joins TRBV7-2 and TRBJ1-1, with a weak D call TRBD1 (6 bases). Germline loops: CDR1 SGHTA, CDR2 FQGNSA. Trimming shortened V by 5 bases and J by 1 base, and 8 bases separated the two germline ends. This CDR3 has 13 amino acids. The CDR3 here is CASSADRNTEAFF. In DNA, the CDR3 is TGTGCCAGCAGCGCGGACAGGAACACTGAAGCTTTCTTT. Supplemented by reference TRBV7-2 and TRBJ1-1, the full variable domain reads GAGVSQSPSNKVTEKGKDVELRCDPISGHTALYWYRQSLGQGLEFLIYFQGNSAPDKSGLPSDRFSAERTGGSVSTLTIQRTQQEDSAVYLCASSADRNTEAFFGQGTRLTVV.

This clone showed up just once. The chain combines TRBV5-1 with TRBJ2-3; 9 bases fit TRBD1. Germline V gives CDR1 SGHRS, CDR2 YFSETQ. The CDR3 is 16 residues long. After removal of 3 bases from V and 3 bases from J, the junction contained 8 bases not matched to a gene. CDR3 sequence reads: CASSWGDRVETDTQYF. DNA for the CDR3: TGCGCCAGCAGCTGGGGGGACAGGGTAGAGACAGATACGCAGTATTTT.

This clone was recorded a few times. The chain's CDR3 is CASSAGHPGSNQPQHF. CDR3 DNA: TGTGCCAGCAGCGCAGGACACCCTGGGAGCAATCAGCCCCAGCATTTT. The chain couples TRBV9 to TRBJ1-5; possibly TRBD1 for D (5 bases). V lost 3 bases, J lost 1 base, and 14 bases lay in between. Germline V gives CDR1 SGDLS, CDR2 YYNGEE. The CDR3 length is 16 residues.

As concerns this clone: The junction shows a germline mismatch at one end, possibly a read error. V gene TRBV7-9 combines with J gene TRBJ1-3; D may be TRBD1 (6 bases). The CDR3 consists of 17 residues. The germline V gene encodes CDR1 SEHNR and CDR2 FQNEAQ (reference sequence). DNA of the CDR3: TGTGCCAGCCGCTTGACGCCGGGACACTTGAGTGGAAACACCATATATTTT. It encodes CASRLTPGHLSGNTIYF.

This sequence joins TRBV7-8 and TRBJ2-5; possibly TRBD2 for D (7 bases). With 5 bases removed from V and 1 base from J, the gap between germline ends came to 20 bases. Per the germline V gene, CDR1 is SGHVS and CDR2 is FQNEAQ. This CDR3 region has 17 residues. The CDR3 coding sequence is TGTGCCAGCAGCCAGGGGCCGGCTAGCGGATCCCAAGAGACCCAGTACTTC. It codes for CASSQGPASGSQETQYF.

The CDR3 nucleotides read TGCAGCGTTGAAGACAGGGCCCGTTCTACGCAGTATTTT. Translating it yields CSVEDRARSTQYF. The chain employs TRBV29-1 and TRBJ2-3; tentative D call: TRBD1 (5 bases). The CDR3 loop spans 13 amino acids. Germline V CDR1 and CDR2: SQVTM, ANQGSEA. With 0 bases removed from V and 8 bases from J, the gap between germline ends came to 12 bases.

The chain joins TRBV10-3 to TRBJ1-1; D might be TRBD1 (5 bases). This CDR3 comprises 18 residues. V gave up 3 bases and J gave up 6 bases, with 26 bases separating them. Germline assignment: CDR1 ENHRY and CDR2 SYGVKD. Here the CDR3 reads CAISDNYPGIGGLAEAFF. Here the CDR3 DNA reads TGTGCCATCAGTGATAATTATCCAGGGATCGGAGGACTAGCTGAAGCTTTCTTT.

The rearrangement uses TRBV2 and TRBJ1-3; 8 nucleotides align to TRBD1. Trimming cost V 3 bases and J 0 bases; bases outside gene matches: 7. CDR3 size: 17 residues. The germline CDR1 and CDR2 sequences are SNHLY and FYNNEI. In DNA form, the CDR3 reads TGTGCCAGCAGTGAGAGGGGGACAGGCCGCTCTGGAAACACCATATATTTT. This encodes CASSERGTGRSGNTIYF.

The rearrangement joins TRBV27 to TRBJ1-6, with a weak D call TRBD1 (5 bases). Germline loops: CDR1 MNHEY, CDR2 SMNVEV (reference sequence). The CDR3 length is 14 residues. V lost 2 bases, J lost 9 bases, and 11 bases lay in between. The CDR3 here is CASSLGGAGSPLHF. For the CDR3, the DNA is TGTGCCAGCAGTTTAGGAGGGGCGGGTTCACCCCTCCACTTT.

The chain uses TRBV5-1 and TRBJ2-5, with 9 bases matching TRBD1. This CDR3 contains 15 residues. The J segment lost 4 bases and the V segment lost 0 bases, leaving 4 bases of the junction unmatched. The germline CDR1 and CDR2 sequences are SGHRS and YFSETQ. The CDR3 is CASSLGTGVRETQYF. CDR3 coding DNA: TGCGCCAGCAGCTTGGGGACAGGGGTCAGAGAGACCCAGTACTTC.

The J gene is TRBJ2-3, the V gene TRBV23-1; D perhaps matches TRBD2 (7 bases). Being an ORF, TRBV23-1 has a function that is uncertain. V lost 0 bases and J 4 bases, leaving 20 bases between the germline ends. This CDR3 is 18 amino acids long. The CDR3, as DNA: TGCGCCAGCAGTCAATCGGGGGGGCACCTACTCAGTGCAGATACGCAGTATTTT. Translating it yields CASSQSGGHLLSADTQYF.

The chain combines TRBV30 with TRBJ1-4, with 8 bases that match TRBD1. Germline lookup yields CDR1 GTSNPN and CDR2 SVGIG (reference sequence). V gave up 4 bases and J gave up 7 bases; unmatched junction bases: 5. The length of the CDR3 is 13 residues. In DNA form, the CDR3 reads TGTGCCTGGAAGACAGGGGTGGGTGAAAAACTGTTTTTT. This translates into CAWKTGVGEKLFF.

The chain has TRBV6-1 and TRBJ2-7; D is unresolved. From germline, CDR1 is MNHNS and CDR2 SASEGT. The CDR3 contains 16 residues. V lost 2 bases and J lost 2, with 16 bases in between. For the CDR3, the DNA is TGTGCCAGCAGTGAACTGGCCAGGTTCACGACCTACGAGCAGTACTTC. It is translated as CASSELARFTTYEQYF.

As concerns this clone: Without the conserved terminal phenylalanine or tryptophan, this CDR3 likely stems from a read error. The V and J genes are TRBV2 and TRBJ1-2, with TRBD1 as a possible D gene (5 bases). Germline CDR1 SNHLY, CDR2 FYNNEI. The CDR3 consists of 12 residues. V lost 10 bases to trimming and J lost 4 bases, with 13 bases between them. The CDR3 is CATYWGVYGYTL. The CDR3 DNA reads as TGTGCCACGTACTGGGGGGTCTATGGCTACACCCTC.

The chain couples TRBV6-5 to TRBJ2-7; no firm D call. Trimming pared 7 bases from V and 2 bases from J, leaving 15 bases between. CDR3 size: 14 residues. Germline V lookup: CDR1 MNHEY, CDR2 SVGAGI. The CDR3 protein is CASMRRPSAYEQYF. In DNA form, the CDR3 reads TGTGCCAGCATGAGGCGCCCGTCGGCCTACGAGCAGTACTTC.